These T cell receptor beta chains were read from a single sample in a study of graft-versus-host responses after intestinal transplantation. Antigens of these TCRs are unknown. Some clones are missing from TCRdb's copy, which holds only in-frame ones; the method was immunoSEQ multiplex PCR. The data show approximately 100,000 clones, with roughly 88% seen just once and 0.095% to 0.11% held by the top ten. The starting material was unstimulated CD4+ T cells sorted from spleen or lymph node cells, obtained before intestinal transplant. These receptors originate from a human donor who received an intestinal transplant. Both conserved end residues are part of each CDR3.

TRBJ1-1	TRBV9	CASSVGTDGNTEAFF
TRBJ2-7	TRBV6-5	CASSYQGVGEQYF
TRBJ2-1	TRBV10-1	CANLERLAGGPCDYREQFF
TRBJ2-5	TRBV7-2	CASSPRGRETQYF
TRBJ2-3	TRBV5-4	CASSPSGGSTDTQYF
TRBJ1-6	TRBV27	CASSLYPPLQGALGSPLHF
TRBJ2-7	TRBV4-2	CASSQALTSGQPYEQYF
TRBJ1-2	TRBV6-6	CAAGQGLGYTF
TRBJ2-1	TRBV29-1	CSVVFGGGSYNEQFF
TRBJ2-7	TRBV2	CASSEASYEQYF
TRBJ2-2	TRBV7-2	CASSLVPSGGPNTGELFF
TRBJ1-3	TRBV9	CASSVDQGGNTIYF
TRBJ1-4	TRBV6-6	CASSYSGGTLNEKLFF
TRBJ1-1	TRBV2	CASSTSGVSTEAFF
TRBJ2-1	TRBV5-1	CASSLGAGVFGNEQFF
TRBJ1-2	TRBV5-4	CASSLVDRSYGYTF
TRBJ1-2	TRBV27	CASKRRGGTENYGYTF
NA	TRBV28	CASSSDSSYEQYF
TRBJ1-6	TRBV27	CASSLSGPGFYNSPLHF
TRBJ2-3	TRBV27	CASSGSWGFTDTQYF
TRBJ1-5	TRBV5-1	CASSPVTGGGQPQHF
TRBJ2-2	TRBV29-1	CSVEDQGTGELFF
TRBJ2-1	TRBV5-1	CASSLRAGDYNEQFF
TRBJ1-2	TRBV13	CASSPQGAGVYGYTF
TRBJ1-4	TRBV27	CASSFSGEKLFF
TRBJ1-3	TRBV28	CASSPHRWEPLGPSGNTIYF
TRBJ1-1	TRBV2	CASSGAGAEAFF
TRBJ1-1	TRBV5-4	CASSDLSVRGTEAFF
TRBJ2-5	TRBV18	CASSLLAGEETQYF
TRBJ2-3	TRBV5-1	CASSPQLAGGDTQYF
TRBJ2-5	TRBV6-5	CASSHGGDRETQYF
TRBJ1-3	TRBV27	CASSSRGGTIYF
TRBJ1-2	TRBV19	CASSIGGSYGYTF
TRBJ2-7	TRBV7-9	CASSMTGGRYEQYF
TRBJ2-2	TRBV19	CASSIRRTGGSGELFF
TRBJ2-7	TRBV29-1	CSVQRDSSSYEQYF
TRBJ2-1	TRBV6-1	CASSLGLDSYNEQFF
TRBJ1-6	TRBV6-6	CASGGVGSPLHF
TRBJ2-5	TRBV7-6	CASSLGSGGPQETQYF
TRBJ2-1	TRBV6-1	CASSERGGDEQFF
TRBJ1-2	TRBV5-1	CASSPQTGGGYGYTF
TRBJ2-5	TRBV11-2	CASSRTSGSQETQYF
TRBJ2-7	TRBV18	CASSSGQGTEQYF
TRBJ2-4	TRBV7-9	CASSHITGFGKNIQYF
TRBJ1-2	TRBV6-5	CASSYSGTGRYGYTF
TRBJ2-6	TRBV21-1	CASSVSGGTGSSGANVLTF
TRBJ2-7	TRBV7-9	CASSSPQTGRDEQYF
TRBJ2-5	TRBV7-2	CASSLHRLAGAGGTQYF
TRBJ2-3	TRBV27	CASRWLAGIGDTQYF
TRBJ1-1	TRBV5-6	CASSARQGVKLEAFF
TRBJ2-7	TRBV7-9	CASSLSGGYEQYF
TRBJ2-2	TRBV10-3	CATGLWGPGSSGELFF
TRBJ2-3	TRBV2	CASSVEVGDTQYF
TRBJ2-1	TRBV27	CASSLRGEAYNEQFF
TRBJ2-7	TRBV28	CASSLSPRVYEQYF